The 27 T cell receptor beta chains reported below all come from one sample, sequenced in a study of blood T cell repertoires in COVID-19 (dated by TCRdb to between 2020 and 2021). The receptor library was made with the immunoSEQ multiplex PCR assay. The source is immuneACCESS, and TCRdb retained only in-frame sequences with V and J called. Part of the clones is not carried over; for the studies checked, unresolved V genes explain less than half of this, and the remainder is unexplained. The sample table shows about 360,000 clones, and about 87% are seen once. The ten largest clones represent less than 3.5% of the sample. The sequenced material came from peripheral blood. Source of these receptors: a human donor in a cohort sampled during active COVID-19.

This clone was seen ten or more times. As DNA, the CDR3 is TGTGCCAGCAGCCACCCCGGGAGGGCTAATGAAAAACTGTTTTTT. It specifies CASSHPGRANEKLFF. The chain joins TRBV2 to TRBJ1-4; D gene unclear. The CDR3 covers 15 residues. Trimming removed 6 bases at V and 3 bases at J, with 14 bases between. Per the germline V gene, CDR1 is SNHLY and CDR2 is FYNNEI.

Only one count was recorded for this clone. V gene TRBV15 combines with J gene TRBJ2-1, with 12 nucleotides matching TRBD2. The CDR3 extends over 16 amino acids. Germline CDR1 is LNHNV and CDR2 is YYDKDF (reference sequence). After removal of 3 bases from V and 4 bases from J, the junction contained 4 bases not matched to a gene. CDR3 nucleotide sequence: TGTGCCACCAGCAGTCTACTAGCGGGAGGATACAATGAGCAGTTCTTC. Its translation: CATSSLLAGGYNEQFF.

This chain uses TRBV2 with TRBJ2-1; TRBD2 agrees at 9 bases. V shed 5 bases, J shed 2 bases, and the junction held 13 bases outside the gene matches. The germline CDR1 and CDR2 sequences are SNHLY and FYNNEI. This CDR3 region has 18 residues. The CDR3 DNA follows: TGTGCCAGCAGTCGAAGGGGTAGCGGGAGCTTCGCCTACAATGAGCAGTTCTTC. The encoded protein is CASSRRGSGSFAYNEQFF.

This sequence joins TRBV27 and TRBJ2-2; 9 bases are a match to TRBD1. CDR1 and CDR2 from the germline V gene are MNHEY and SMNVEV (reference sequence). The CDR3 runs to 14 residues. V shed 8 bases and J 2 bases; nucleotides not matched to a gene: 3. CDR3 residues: CASEGQGNTGELFF. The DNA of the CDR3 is TGTGCCAGCGAGGGACAGGGTAACACCGGGGAGCTGTTTTTT.

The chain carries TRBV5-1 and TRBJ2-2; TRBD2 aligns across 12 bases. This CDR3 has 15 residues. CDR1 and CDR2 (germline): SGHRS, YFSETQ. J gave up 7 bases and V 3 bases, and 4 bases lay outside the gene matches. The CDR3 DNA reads TGCGCCAGCAGCTCTAGCGGGGGGGCGTTCGGGGAGCTGTTTTTT. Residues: CASSSSGGAFGELFF.

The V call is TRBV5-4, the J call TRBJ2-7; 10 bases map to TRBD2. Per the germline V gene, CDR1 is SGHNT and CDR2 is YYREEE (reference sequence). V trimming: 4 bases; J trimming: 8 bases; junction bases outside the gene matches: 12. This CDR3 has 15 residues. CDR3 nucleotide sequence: TGTGCCAGCAGCCCCCCCGTAGCGGGAGGTGCCAAGCAGTACTTC. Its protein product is CASSPPVAGGAKQYF.

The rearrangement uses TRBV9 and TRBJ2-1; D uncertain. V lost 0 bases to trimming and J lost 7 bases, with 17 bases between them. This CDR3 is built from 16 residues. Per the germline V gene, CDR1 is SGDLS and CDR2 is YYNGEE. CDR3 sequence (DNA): TGTGCCAGCAGCGTAGATCTGGCTGGCATATCGAATGAGCAGTTCTTC. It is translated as CASSVDLAGISNEQFF.

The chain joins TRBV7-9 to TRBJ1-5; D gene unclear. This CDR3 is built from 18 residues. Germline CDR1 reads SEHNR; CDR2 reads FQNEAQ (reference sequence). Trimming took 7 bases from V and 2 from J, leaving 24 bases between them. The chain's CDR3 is CASTFPRLRGVCNQPQHF. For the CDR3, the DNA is TGTGCCAGCACCTTCCCTCGGCTCAGAGGAGTATGCAATCAGCCCCAGCATTTT.

The CDR3, as DNA: TGTGCCAGCAGCCGACGGACAGGGGGTTTGGATGAGCAGTTCTTC. Translation: CASSRRTGGLDEQFF. This rearrangement joins TRBV2 to TRBJ2-1; the match to TRBD1 covers 10 bases. The CDR3 loop spans 15 amino acids. V dropped 6 bases and J dropped 8; count of bases not matched to a gene: 10. CDR1 SNHLY and CDR2 FYNNEI come from the germline V gene.

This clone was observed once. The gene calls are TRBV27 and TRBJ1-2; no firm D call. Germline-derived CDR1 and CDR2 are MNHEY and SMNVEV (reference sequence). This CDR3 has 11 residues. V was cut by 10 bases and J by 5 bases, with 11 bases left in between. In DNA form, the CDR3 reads TGTGCCACTGGGTCCGGGTATGGCTACACCTTC. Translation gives CATGSGYGYTF.

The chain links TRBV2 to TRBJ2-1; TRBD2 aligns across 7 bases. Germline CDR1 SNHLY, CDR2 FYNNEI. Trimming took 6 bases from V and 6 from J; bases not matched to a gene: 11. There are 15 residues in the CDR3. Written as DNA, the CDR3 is TGTGCCAGCAGGGCCCGCGGGGGTACAGGCAATGAGCAGTTCTTC. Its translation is CASRARGGTGNEQFF.

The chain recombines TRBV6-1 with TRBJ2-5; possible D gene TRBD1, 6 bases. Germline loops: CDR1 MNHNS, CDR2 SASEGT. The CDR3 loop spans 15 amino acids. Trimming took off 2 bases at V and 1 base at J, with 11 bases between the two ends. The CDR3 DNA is TGTGCCAGCAGTGAATTGGGACATATCCAAGAGACCCAGTACTTC. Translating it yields CASSELGHIQETQYF.

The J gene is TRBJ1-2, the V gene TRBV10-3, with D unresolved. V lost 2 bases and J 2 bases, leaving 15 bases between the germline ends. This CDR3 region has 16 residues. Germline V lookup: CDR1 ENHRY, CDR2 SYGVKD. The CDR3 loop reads CAISEPPSEGNYGYTF. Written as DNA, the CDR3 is TGTGCCATCAGTGAGCCTCCCTCAGAGGGAAACTATGGCTACACCTTC.

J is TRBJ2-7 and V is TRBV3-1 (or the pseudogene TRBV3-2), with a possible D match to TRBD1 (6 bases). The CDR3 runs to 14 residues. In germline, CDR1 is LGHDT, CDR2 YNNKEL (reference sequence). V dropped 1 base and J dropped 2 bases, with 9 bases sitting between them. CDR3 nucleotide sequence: TGTGCCAGCAGCCAAGCCTCAGGGGCCTACGAGCAGTACTTC. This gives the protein CASSQASGAYEQYF.

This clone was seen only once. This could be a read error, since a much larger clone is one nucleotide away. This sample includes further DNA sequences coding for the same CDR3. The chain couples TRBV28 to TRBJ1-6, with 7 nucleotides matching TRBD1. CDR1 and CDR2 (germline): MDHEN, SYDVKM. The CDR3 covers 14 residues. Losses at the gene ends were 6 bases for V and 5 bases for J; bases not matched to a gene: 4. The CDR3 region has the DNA TGTGCCAGCAGCCTAGGACAGGATAATTCACCCCTCCACTTT. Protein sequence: CASSLGQDNSPLHF.

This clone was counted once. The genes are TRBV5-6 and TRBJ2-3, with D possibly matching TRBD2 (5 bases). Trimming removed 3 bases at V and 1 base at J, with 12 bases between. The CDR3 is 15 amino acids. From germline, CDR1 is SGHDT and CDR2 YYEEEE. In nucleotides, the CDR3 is TGTGCCAGCAGCTCCTATCAAGCGGGCACAGATACGCAGTATTTT. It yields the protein CASSSYQAGTDTQYF.

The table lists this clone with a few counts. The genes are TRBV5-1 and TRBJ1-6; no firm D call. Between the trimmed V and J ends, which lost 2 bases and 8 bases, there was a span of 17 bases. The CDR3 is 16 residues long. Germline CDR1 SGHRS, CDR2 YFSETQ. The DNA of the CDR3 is TGCGCCAGCAGCTTTGGCGGAGCGCTTTCGGATTCACCCCTCCACTTT. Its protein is CASSFGGALSDSPLHF.

CDR3 in amino acids: CATSDLRSGLRGELFF. CDR3 nucleotide sequence: TGTGCCACCAGTGATTTGCGCAGCGGTTTACGCGGGGAGCTGTTTTTT. V is TRBV24-1 and J is TRBJ2-2, with D tentatively TRBD2 (5 bases). The germline V gene has CDR1 KGHDR and CDR2 SFDVKD. There are 16 residues in the CDR3. The V and J ends lost 0 bases and 7 bases respectively, with 14 bases between them.

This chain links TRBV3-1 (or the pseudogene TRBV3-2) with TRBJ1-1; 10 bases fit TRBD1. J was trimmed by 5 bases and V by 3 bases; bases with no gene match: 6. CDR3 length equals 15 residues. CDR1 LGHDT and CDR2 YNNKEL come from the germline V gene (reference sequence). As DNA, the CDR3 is TGTGCCAGCAGCCATCGGACAGGGGGAAGAACTGAAGCTTTCTTT. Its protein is CASSHRTGGRTEAFF.

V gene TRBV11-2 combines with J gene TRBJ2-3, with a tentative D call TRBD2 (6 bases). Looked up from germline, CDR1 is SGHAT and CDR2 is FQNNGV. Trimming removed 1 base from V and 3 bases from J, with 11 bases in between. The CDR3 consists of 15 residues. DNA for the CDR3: TGTGCCAGCAGCTTAGGTCCTGGGGGGACAGATACGCAGTATTTT. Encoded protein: CASSLGPGGTDTQYF.

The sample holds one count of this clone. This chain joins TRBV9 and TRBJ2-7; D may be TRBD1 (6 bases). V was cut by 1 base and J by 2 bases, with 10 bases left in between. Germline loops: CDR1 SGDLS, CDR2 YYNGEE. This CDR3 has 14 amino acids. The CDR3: CASSVSGQPYEQYF. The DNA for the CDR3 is TGTGCCAGCAGCGTATCTGGACAGCCCTACGAGCAGTACTTC.

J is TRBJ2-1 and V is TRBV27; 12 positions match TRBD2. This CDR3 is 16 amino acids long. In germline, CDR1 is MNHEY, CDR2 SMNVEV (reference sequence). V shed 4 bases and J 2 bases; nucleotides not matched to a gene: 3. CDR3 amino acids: CASSSWTSGAYNEQFF. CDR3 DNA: TGTGCCAGCAGTTCGTGGACTAGCGGGGCCTACAATGAGCAGTTCTTC.

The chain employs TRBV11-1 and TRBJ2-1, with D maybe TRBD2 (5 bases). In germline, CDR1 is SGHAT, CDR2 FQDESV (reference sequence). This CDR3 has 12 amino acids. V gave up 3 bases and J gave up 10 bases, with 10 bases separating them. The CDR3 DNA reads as TGTGCCAGCAGCTTTGGGGAGCTCGAGCAGTTCTTC. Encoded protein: CASSFGELEQFF.

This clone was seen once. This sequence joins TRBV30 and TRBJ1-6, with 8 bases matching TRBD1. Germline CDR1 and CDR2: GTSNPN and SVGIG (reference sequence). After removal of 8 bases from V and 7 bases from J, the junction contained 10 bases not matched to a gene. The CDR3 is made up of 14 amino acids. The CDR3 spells CALGVQGGNSPLHF. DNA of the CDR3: TGTGCCCTAGGGGTACAGGGGGGAAATTCACCCCTCCACTTT. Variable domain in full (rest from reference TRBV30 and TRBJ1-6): SQTIHQWPATLVQPVGSPLSLECTVEGTSNPNLYWYRQAAGRGLQLLFYSVGIGQISSEVPQNLSASRPQDRQFILSSKKLLLSDSGFYLCALGVQGGNSPLHFGNGTRLTVT.

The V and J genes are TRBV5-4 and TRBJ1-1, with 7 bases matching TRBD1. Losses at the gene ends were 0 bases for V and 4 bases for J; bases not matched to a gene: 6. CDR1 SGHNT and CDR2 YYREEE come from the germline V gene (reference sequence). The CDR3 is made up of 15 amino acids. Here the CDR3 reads CASSLGTQGGTEAFF. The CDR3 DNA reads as TGTGCCAGCAGCTTGGGGACGCAGGGGGGCACTGAAGCTTTCTTT.

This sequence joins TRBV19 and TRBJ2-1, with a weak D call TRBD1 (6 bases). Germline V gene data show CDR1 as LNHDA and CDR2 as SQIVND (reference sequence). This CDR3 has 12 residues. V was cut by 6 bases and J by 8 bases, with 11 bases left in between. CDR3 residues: CASSTRQDEQFF. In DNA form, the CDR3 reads TGTGCCAGTAGCACCCGACAGGATGAGCAGTTCTTC.

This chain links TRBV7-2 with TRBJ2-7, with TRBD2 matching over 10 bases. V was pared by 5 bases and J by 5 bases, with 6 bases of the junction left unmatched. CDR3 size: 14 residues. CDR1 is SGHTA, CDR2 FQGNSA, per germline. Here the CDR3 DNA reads TGTGCCAGCAGCCCTAGCGGGAGCGTTCACGAGCAGTACTTC. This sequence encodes CASSPSGSVHEQYF. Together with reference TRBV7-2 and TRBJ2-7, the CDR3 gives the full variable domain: GAGVSQSPSNKVTEKGKDVELRCDPISGHTALYWYRQSLGQGLEFLIYFQGNSAPDKSGLPSDRFSAERTGGSVSTLTIQRTQQEDSAVYLCASSPSGSVHEQYFGPGTRLTVT.